This TCR beta chain was observed in a study of T cell repertoires in cytomegalovirus infection. The study, taken as a whole, reports: CMV-specific TCR beta clonotypes restricted by HLA-C dominated the ex vivo response.

TCRdb reanalysed the reads using MiXCR and keeps one entry per CDR3 protein. The table shows 400,000 to 600,000 distinct CDR3 sequences, with about two fifths occurring only once. Comments on this clonotype: Its target is not known.

Germline-derived CDR1 and CDR2 are SNHLY and FYNNEI. The V and J ends lost 8 bases and 3 bases, in that order; junction bases with no gene match: 5. The CDR3 totals 14 residues. This chain uses TRBV2 with TRBJ2-3; 10 bases are shared with TRBD2. The clonotype originates from a human donor in good health (CMV status not recorded). Some clones in this sample may be carry-over from other donors' samples. The sample was cultured PBMCs, taken from culture after CMV antigen stimulation. For the CDR3, the DNA is TGTGCCAGCGCGCTAGCGGGGGTAACAGATACGCAGTATTTT. Translated: CASALAGVTDTQYF.